The TCR beta chain under discussion was sequenced for a study of shared clonotypes between healthy human individuals. Profiling relied on immunoSEQ multiplex PCR, and the TCRdb table lists in-frame clones only, not all of them. The sample yields 1,400,000 or so clones, about 98.5% seen once. V trimming: 7 bases; J trimming: 3 bases; junction bases outside the gene matches: 5. Germline lookup yields CDR1 MNHNS and CDR2 SASEGT. This CDR3 has 13 amino acids. This chain uses TRBV6-1 with TRBJ2-7; 8 nucleotides line up with TRBD2. The sequenced material came from naive CD4+ T cells sorted from blood. The subset here: CD45RA+ positively selected. The sequence was collected from a man aged 30 to 39 in good health. This chain's CDR3 is CASIGGRSYEQYF. Here the CDR3 DNA reads TGTGCCAGCATCGGCGGGAGGAGCTACGAGCAGTACTTC.